The following is a T cell receptor (beta chain) sequence with its context. The record originates from a study of technical replicates of blood from a few donors. The length of the CDR3 is 17 residues. CDR1 is WSHSY and CDR2 is SAAADI in the germline V gene. Losses at the gene ends were 5 bases for V and 0 bases for J; bases not matched to a gene: 10. TCRdb's table, derived via immunoSEQ multiplex PCR, lists solely in-frame clones and lacks some. Of approximately 88,000 clones detected, 96% appear once; the ten largest clones hold around 0.28%. The receptor was derived from a human donor in good health. The specimen was T cells isolated from PBMCs. The chain couples TRBV10-2 to TRBJ2-3; 8 nucleotides agree with TRBD2. CDR3 loop: CASSPGLVPPSTDTQYF. For the CDR3, the DNA is TGCGCCAGCAGTCCGGGACTAGTTCCTCCTAGCACAGATACGCAGTATTTT.